Included here is one T cell receptor beta chain sequence, with context. This clonotype was found many times. Which antigen it targets is not known. Base qualities are not recorded, but no much larger clone differs from it by a single base. The label giving this sample's treatment or condition can be read as: allogeneic hematopoietic cell transplantation with graft depleted of TCRalphabeta T cells and CD19 B cells. The children who served as transplant recipients had been given grafts of TCRalphabeta/CD19-depleted allogeneic hematopoietic cells. V loses 2 bases at its end and J loses 1 base; junction bases beyond the gene matches: 6. From its cysteine to its phenylalanine, the CDR3 spans 17 amino acids. Kept here is only the CDR3 DNA, which spans 51 bases and is read in frame from base 1. The germline V gene specifies MNHEY as CDR1 and SVGAGI as CDR2. The data belong to a study of T-cell reconstitution after alpha-beta-depleted transplantation in children (dated by TCRdb to about 2016). With respect to the entire study: Using TCR repertoire profiling, the study quantitatively followed how T-cell immune reconstitution unfolded in children after TCRalphabeta/CD19-depleted allogeneic hematopoietic cell transplantation.

The method was PCR. Sequencing instrument: Illumina HiSeq 2500. TCR libraries were prepared with molecular barcoding, using unique molecular identifiers to normalize TCRbeta repertoire quantification. Starting from the raw public reads, TCRdb applied fastp trimming at Q25, assembled clones with MiXCR and retained in-frame beta chains. Each entry is one CDR3 protein sequence, shown with its most common DNA and genes. A total of approximately 170,000 distinct CDR3 sequences appear in this sample, 11% of them only once. Of the sample, under 15% falls within the top ten clones. Overall study outcomes, separate from this receptor: In some patients, the high TCRbeta diversity seen at day 60 was put down to recipient T cells and intrathymic progenitors that had survived conditioning. Hyperexpanded clone frequencies declined over subsequent months; after one year, T-cell counts and TCRbeta diversity were mostly attributed to newly produced T cells. About two months after transplant, the apparently early recovery of alphabetaT-cell counts reportedly depended on just several hundred clones that had expanded rapidly and came from non-depleted graft cells.

The clonotype originates from a boy younger than 10 with acute myeloid leukemia, due to receive a stem cell transplant. This chain is built from TRBV6-5 and TRBJ2-2, with TRBD2 matching 8 junction bases. The specimen was PBMCs, collected before TCRalphabeta/CD19-depleted stem cell transplant. The nucleotide sequence reads as follows: TGTGCCAGCAGTTACCGTGGCGGGGGGCGGAACACCGGGGAGCTGTTTTTT. Translated, this gives CASSYRGGGRNTGELFF.